These 22 T cell receptor beta chains came from one sample sequenced in a study of tumor and adjacent non-tumor tissue in lung cancer. This sample's RNA came from whole unsorted tissue. A modified ARM-PCR protocol with three rounds of nested PCR amplified TCRbeta. TCRdb re-derived calls from the multiplex PCR reads in MiXCR, one entry per CDR3 protein. The sample has 65,000 to 80,000 distinct CDR3 sequences; around four fifths are singletons. The sample taken for sequencing was lung tumor tissue. These receptors were collected from a man in his sixties with non-small cell lung cancer.

A note on this clonotype: The junction and the germline gene differ at one end; a read error may be behind it. This chain connects TRBV20-1 to TRBJ2-1; 12 bases are a match to TRBD2. CDR1 and CDR2 from the germline V gene are DFQATT and SNEGSKA (reference sequence). The CDR3 is made up of 16 amino acids. DNA of the CDR3: TGCAATGCTAGAGGTGGACTAGCGGGAACGTGGGATGAGCGGTTCTTC. It encodes CNARGGLAGTWDERFF.

In this sample, this clonotype turned up a few times. This clone may be a read error of a much larger clone one base away. J is TRBJ2-2 and V is TRBV12-3 or TRBV12-4, with 8 bases lining up with TRBD1. This CDR3 region has 14 residues. The DNA for the CDR3 is TGTACCAGCAGTTACAGGGGGATTGAAGGGGAGCTGTTTTTT. Translation: CTSSYRGIEGELFF.

As to this clonotype: An end of the junction differs from the germline gene, which may be a read error. The V and J genes are TRBV6-6 and TRBJ1-5; D is ambiguous. The CDR3 is 13 residues long. Per germline, CDR1 MNHNY and CDR2 SVGAGI (reference sequence). For the CDR3, the DNA is TGTACCAGCAGTTACGGTGTAGATCAGTCCCAGCATTTT. Encoded protein: CTSSYGVDQSQHF.

This clonotype was seen only a few times. A much larger clone sits a single nucleotide away, making a read error possible. V and J are TRBV5-6 and TRBJ2-6; the D gene is possibly TRBD1 (6 bases). There are 17 residues in the CDR3. The germline V gene has CDR1 SGHDT and CDR2 YYEEEE. Trimming left V 7 bases short and J 0 bases short, with 17 bases between. The CDR3 reads CASGRDMGNSGANVLTF. CDR3 nucleotide sequence: TGTGCCAGCGGCCGGGACATGGGAAACTCTGGGGCCAACGTCCTGACTTTC.

The chain is built from TRBV18 and TRBJ1-4; TRBD1 might be the D (5 bases). Germline lookup yields CDR1 KGHSH and CDR2 LQKENI. The CDR3 has 15 amino acids. Trimming took off 3 bases at V and 0 bases at J, with 8 bases between the two ends. The CDR3 protein is CASSPWGSTNEKLFF. The CDR3 nucleotides read TGTGCCAGCTCACCTTGGGGGTCAACTAATGAAAAACTGTTTTTT. Complete variable domain (other parts from reference TRBV18 and TRBJ1-4): NAGVMQNPRHLVRRRGQEARLRCSPMKGHSHVYWYRQLPEEGLKFMVYLQKENIIDESGMPKERFSAEFPKEGPSILRIQQVVRGDSAAYFCASSPWGSTNEKLFFGSGTQLSVL.

Comments on this clonotype: At one end, the junction sequence differs from germline, possibly due to a read error. The CDR3 reads CRVEDRSYQEIQYF. The CDR3 coding sequence is TGCAGAGTTGAGGACAGATCGTACCAAGAGATCCAGTACTTC. V is TRBV29-1 and J is TRBJ2-5; TRBD1 is a possible D gene (6 bases). The CDR3 covers 14 residues. Germline V gene sequence: CDR1 SQVTM, CDR2 ANQGSEA.

This chain joins TRBV29-1 and TRBJ2-3, with 15 bases that match TRBD2. V was pared by 5 bases and J by 7 bases, with 4 bases of the junction left unmatched. The CDR3 contains 14 residues. Looked up from germline, CDR1 is SQVTM and CDR2 is ANQGSEA. The CDR3 DNA reads as TGCAGCGTTAGGACTAGCGGGAGGGCCAATACGCAGTATTTT. Amino acid sequence: CSVRTSGRANTQYF.

Notes on this clonotype: One end of the junction fails to match germline, which may point to a read error. This chain joins TRBV29-1 and TRBJ1-1, with unresolved D. The germline V gene has CDR1 SQVTM and CDR2 ANQGSEA. The CDR3 runs to 13 residues. The DNA for the CDR3 is TGCAGCGCCTCGGCAGGAGGGAACACTGAAGCATTCTTT. This codes for CSASAGGNTEAFF.

A note on this clonotype: Germline and junction disagree at one end, which may indicate a read error. The CDR3, as DNA: TGCAGTGTTAGAGAAATGGGGGATACGCAGTATTTC. Translating gives CSVREMGDTQYF. V gene TRBV20-1 combines with J gene TRBJ2-3; D may correspond to TRBD1 or TRBD2 (5 bases each). Germline V gives CDR1 DFQATT, CDR2 SNEGSKA (reference sequence). The CDR3 covers 12 residues.

CDR3 protein: CSIVLGRALGGYTF. As DNA, the CDR3 is TGCAGCATTGTGTTGGGGAGGGCGCTGGGTGGCTACACCTTC. The chain has TRBV29-1 and TRBJ1-2; D remains ambiguous. Trimming took 8 bases from V and 7 from J, leaving 23 bases between them. The CDR3 contains 14 residues. The germline V gene encodes CDR1 SQVTM and CDR2 ANQGSEA.

This clonotype was counted only a few times. V and J are TRBV6-5 and TRBJ2-5, with D perhaps matching TRBD1 or TRBD2 (5 bases each). CDR3 length equals 14 residues. Germline CDR1 is MNHEY and CDR2 is SVGAGI. The CDR3 protein is CTNSPSRGKETQYF. DNA of the CDR3: TGTACCAACAGCCCGTCCCGGGGCAAAGAGACCCAGTACTTC.

The genes are TRBV29-1 and TRBJ2-1, with D uncertain. V was pared by 7 bases and J by 9 bases, with 16 bases between. CDR1 SQVTM and CDR2 ANQGSEA come from the germline V gene. The CDR3 contains 12 residues. The CDR3, as DNA: TGCAGCGAGCAAGGGTCCCATAGTGAGCAGTTCTTC. Protein product: CSEQGSHSEQFF.

CDR3 nucleotide sequence: TGTGCCAGTAACTCCGCTAGGGGGAGGGCCTACAATGAGCAGTTCTTC. Translated: CASNSARGRAYNEQFF. This rearrangement joins TRBV6-5 to TRBJ2-1; a weak D match, TRBD2 (7 bases). CDR1 and CDR2 from the germline V gene are MNHEY and SVGAGI. V lost 9 bases and J lost 2, with 20 bases in between. The CDR3 loop spans 16 amino acids.

With regard to this clonotype: The CDR3 carries no conserved terminal phenylalanine or tryptophan, so it likely arises from a read error. The rearrangement uses TRBV6-5 and TRBJ1-6, with D unresolved. Germline CDR1 is MNHEY and CDR2 is SVGAGI. The CDR3 is 15 residues long. CDR3 bases: TGTGCCAGCAGTTACCTTGGGCCTGGGAATTCACACCTCCACATT. The encoded protein is CASSYLGPGNSHLHI.

This clonotype was observed once. Germline is not matched at one junction end, which may reflect a read error. The J gene is TRBJ2-1, the V gene TRBV6-6; D is possibly TRBD1 or TRBD2 (5 bases each). This CDR3 spans 16 amino acids. CDR1 MNHNY and CDR2 SVGAGI come from the germline V gene (reference sequence). Here the CDR3 DNA reads TGTGCCAGCAGTTCTCCCGTGGGGGAATCCTACTATGAGCAGTTCTTC. Amino acid sequence: CASSSPVGESYYEQFF.

This chain uses TRBV20-1 with TRBJ2-7; 8 bases agree with TRBD2. Trimming removed 3 bases from V and 0 bases from J; junction bases left unmatched: 25. The CDR3 contains 21 residues. Looked up from germline, CDR1 is DFQATT and CDR2 is SNEGSKA (reference sequence). The CDR3 sequence is CSASSGLVGGPVGLSSYEQYF. DNA of the CDR3: TGCAGTGCTAGTTCGGGACTAGTGGGAGGGCCGGTAGGCCTTAGCTCCTACGAGCAGTACTTC.

This clonotype was detected once. One end of the junction varies from germline; a read error may be responsible. This chain connects TRBV25-1 to TRBJ2-7; a possible D gene is TRBD1 (5 bases). The CDR3 consists of 14 residues. CDR1 and CDR2 from the germline V gene are MGHDK and SYGVNS. DNA of the CDR3: TGTGCCAGCAGTGAATGGGGCCGTGAGTACGAGCAGTGCTTC. Its translation: CASSEWGREYEQCF.

Remarks on this clonotype: Just one base apart from a much larger clone, this may be a read error. This chain joins TRBV20-1 and TRBJ2-1, with D perhaps matching TRBD2 (5 bases). CDR1 DFQATT and CDR2 SNEGSKA come from the germline V gene (reference sequence). The CDR3 contains 15 residues. The V and J ends lost 7 bases and 7 bases respectively, with 23 bases between them. CDR3 sequence (DNA): TGCAGTGTTATAAAACTAACGGGGTTGGTTAATGAGCAGTTCTTC. Its translation is CSVIKLTGLVNEQFF.

This clonotype is medium-sized in the sample. The J gene is TRBJ2-7, the V gene TRBV11-1; perhaps TRBD1 as D (5 bases). From germline, CDR1 is SGHAT and CDR2 FQDESV (reference sequence). This CDR3 has 13 residues. Trimming took 4 bases from V and 2 from J, leaving 9 bases between them. The CDR3 is CASSYRSAYEQYF. Written as DNA, the CDR3 is TGTGCCAGCAGCTACAGGTCGGCCTACGAGCAGTACTTC.

Only a few counts were recorded for this clonotype. Germline is not matched at one junction end, which may reflect a read error. The chain links TRBV5-4 to TRBJ2-3; D is perhaps TRBD2 (6 bases). The CDR3 has 16 amino acids. The germline V gene has CDR1 SGHNT and CDR2 YYREEE (reference sequence). The CDR3 bases are TGTGCCAGCAGCCCTATCGAGTGGGCGCCGGGAGATACGCACTATTTT. Its translation is CASSPIEWAPGDTHYF.

On this clonotype itself: A much larger clone sits a single nucleotide away, making a read error possible. This chain joins TRBV5-8 and TRBJ2-1; maybe TRBD2 (6 bases). This CDR3 region has 18 residues. The germline V gene encodes CDR1 SGHTS and CDR2 YDEGEE. The CDR3 DNA reads TGTGCCAGCAGCTTGGACCGAAAATTAGGGAGGTCCTACCATGAGCAGTTCTTC. It translates to CASSLDRKLGRSYHEQFF.

There are a few counts of this clonotype. Compared with germline, one end of the junction differs, possibly owing to a read error. The chain couples TRBV10-1 to TRBJ2-2, with a tentative D call TRBD2 (5 bases). CDR1 is WNHNN, CDR2 SYGVQD, per germline (reference sequence). There are 12 residues in the CDR3. The chain's CDR3 is CASMSSSGELFF. CDR3 in DNA: TGCGCCAGCATGTCGAGCTCCGGGGAGCTATTTTTT.